These T cell receptor beta chains were read from a single sample in a study of T cell responses to AZD1222 COVID-19 vaccine. Using immunoSEQ multiplex PCR, the repertoire was profiled, and TCRdb retains in-frame clones only, with some absent. In the table there are 150,000 to 200,000 clones, approximately 90% of which are singletons. The material was peripheral blood, obtained 28 days after the second AZD1222 dose. The receptors derive from an adult who received the AZD1222 COVID-19 vaccine. CDR3s include the opening cysteine and the closing phenylalanine or tryptophan. The D gene is left open where the match is weak. The size entry is marked missing in some rows and otherwise reads once, few, many or a size class.

clone size	V gene	J gene	D gene	CDR3 DNA	CDR3 protein
-	TRBV14	TRBJ1-5	-	TGTGCCAGCAGCCAAGGGGTAAATCAGCCCCAGCATTTT	CASSQGVNQPQHF
-	TRBV5-8	TRBJ1-6	-	TGTGCCAGCAGGACCGGGACACTTTCACCCCTCCACTTT	CASRTGTLSPLHF
-	TRBV19	TRBJ1-2	-	TGTGCCAGTACTTACAGGGATGGATATGGCTACACCTTC	CASTYRDGYGYTF
-	TRBV10-3	TRBJ2-1	TRBD1	TGTGCCATCAGCGGGACAGGAGGGTACAATGAGCAGTTCTTC	CAISGTGGYNEQFF
once	TRBV12-5	TRBJ2-3	-	TGTGCTAGTGGTTTTTGGGGGGCGCAAGGCACAGATACGCAGTATTTT	CASGFWGAQGTDTQYF
-	TRBV27	TRBJ1-2	-	TGTGCCAGCGGTCGGGTCGGATCTAACTATGGCTACACCTTC	CASGRVGSNYGYTF
once	TRBV18	TRBJ2-7	TRBD1	TGTGCCAGCTCACCAGACGGGACAGGGGACTACGAGCAGTACTTC	CASSPDGTGDYEQYF
-	TRBV9	TRBJ2-1	TRBD2	TGTGCCAGCAGCACTGGAGCGGGAGTAATCAGCGATGAGCAGTTCTTC	CASSTGAGVISDEQFF
few	TRBV12-3/TRBV12-4	TRBJ2-7	-	TGTGCCAGCAGTTTAGCACCTTCCTACGAGCAGTACTTC	CASSLAPSYEQYF
-	TRBV27	TRBJ1-4	-	TGTGCCAGCAGTTCCGAGCGATGGCCTAATGAAAAACTGTTTTTT	CASSSERWPNEKLFF
-	TRBV1	TRBJ1-5	-	TGCACCAGCAGCCAAGAGGCGGACAGGGGTCAGCCCCAGCATTTT	CTSSQEADRGQPQHF
-	TRBV28	TRBJ1-1	TRBD1	TGTGCCAGCAGTCCGACAGGGTTCGCTGAAGCTTTCTTT	CASSPTGFAEAFF
-	TRBV6-5	TRBJ1-6	-	TGTGCCAGCATGAGGGGGTATGGGGGGTCACCCCTCCACTTT	CASMRGYGGSPLHF
-	TRBV19	TRBJ1-5	-	TGTGCCAGTAGTGGCGGGACACCAAATCAGCCCCAGCATTTT	CASSGGTPNQPQHF
-	TRBV15	TRBJ2-3	-	TGTGCCACCAGGCCACTTGGGGAACCAGATACGCAGTATTTT	CATRPLGEPDTQYF
-	TRBV6-2/TRBV6-3	TRBJ1-5	-	TGTGCCAGCAGTTACCCCCCCGGGTTAGGCAATCAGCCCCAGCATTTT	CASSYPPGLGNQPQHF
-	TRBV5-4	TRBJ1-1	TRBD1	TGTGCCAGCAGCCATGCCGGGACAGGGGGCATCACTGAAGCTTTCTTT	CASSHAGTGGITEAFF
-	TRBV6-1	TRBJ2-1	-	TGTGCCAGCAGTGAATATGGGAGCTGGGGTCGGGGCAATGAGCAGTTCTTC	CASSEYGSWGRGNEQFF
-	TRBV20-1	TRBJ2-7	-	TGCAGTGCTAGGGGGGACTACGAGCAGTACTTC	CSARGDYEQYF
-	TRBV7-3	TRBJ2-2	TRBD1	TGTGCCAGCAGCTTAGACAGGGGGCAAACCGGGGAGCTGTTTTTT	CASSLDRGQTGELFF
once	TRBV5-5	TRBJ1-2	-	TGTGCCAGCAGCTTGACAGGGAGTCATGGCTACACCTTC	CASSLTGSHGYTF
-	TRBV27	TRBJ1-1	-	TGTGCCAGCACATTCCCGGGGTCCACTGAAGCTTTCTTT	CASTFPGSTEAFF
once	TRBV5-1	TRBJ2-7	TRBD1	TGCGCCAGCAGATTTGGACAGGTGAGCTCCTACGAGCAGTACTTC	CASRFGQVSSYEQYF
-	TRBV24-1	TRBJ2-2	TRBD2	TGTGCCACCAGTGATTTGATTCGCGGGAGCCCGCCCACCGGGGAGCTGTTTTTT	CATSDLIRGSPPTGELFF
-	TRBV9	TRBJ1-2	-	TGTGCCAGCAGCGTAAACAGGGTGGAGCGCTATGGCTACACCTTC	CASSVNRVERYGYTF
-	TRBV4-1	TRBJ1-6	TRBD1	TGCGCCAGCAGCCATTCACAGGGGGGTAATTCACCCCTCCACTTT	CASSHSQGGNSPLHF
-	TRBV5-1	TRBJ1-2	-	TGCGCCAGCAGCGATGGGGGGACAATCTATGGCTACACCTTC	CASSDGGTIYGYTF
-	TRBV6-5	TRBJ2-4	-	TGTGCCAGCGCGTGGGGAGCCAAAAACATTCAGTACTTC	CASAWGAKNIQYF
-	TRBV18	TRBJ1-1	-	TGTGCCAGCTCGCCCCCCGGGAGAACTGAAGCTTTCTTT	CASSPPGRTEAFF
-	TRBV3-1/TRBV3-2	TRBJ2-3	-	TGTGCCAGCAGCCAAGATAGGTTGGCAGGGGGCACAGATACGCAGTATTTT	CASSQDRLAGGTDTQYF
-	TRBV7-3	TRBJ2-1	-	TGTGCCAGCAGCTTTTCAGGCGCGAATGACTACAATGAGCAGTTCTTC	CASSFSGANDYNEQFF
-	TRBV5-1	TRBJ1-2	TRBD1	TGCGCCAGCAGCTGGAATGCCGGACAGGGCTTCTATGGCTACACCTTC	CASSWNAGQGFYGYTF
-	TRBV6-1	TRBJ1-3	-	TGTGCCAGCTGGCTAGGATCCGGGAACACCATATATTTT	CASWLGSGNTIYF
-	TRBV28	TRBJ2-1	TRBD2	TGTGCCAGCAGTTTAGCGACTAGCAGCTACAATGAGCAGTTCTTC	CASSLATSSYNEQFF
-	TRBV2	TRBJ2-7	TRBD2	TGTGCCAGCAGTGAAGTTGGTAGCGGGAGTGTGATCCACGAGCAGTACTTC	CASSEVGSGSVIHEQYF
-	TRBV11-3	TRBJ2-2	TRBD1	TGTGCCAGCAGCCGGACAGGGGGCACCGGGGAGCTGTTTTTT	CASSRTGGTGELFF
-	TRBV28	TRBJ1-1	-	TGTGCCAGCAGTTTCTACACTGAAGCTTTCTTT	CASSFYTEAFF
-	TRBV21-1	TRBJ1-1	-	TGTGCCAGTCCCTCAGGGGGCGCGTCATGGACTGAAGCTTTCTTT	CASPSGGASWTEAFF
-	TRBV3-1/TRBV3-2	TRBJ1-6	-	TGTGCCAGCAGCCAAGAAGGGCCCTATAATTCACCCCTCCACTTT	CASSQEGPYNSPLHF
-	TRBV25-1	TRBJ2-5	-	TGTGCCAGCCCTGCTCACCTTACCGGGACTTCGCAAGAGACCCAGTACTTC	CASPAHLTGTSQETQYF
-	TRBV3-1/TRBV3-2	TRBJ2-2	-	TGTGCCAGCAGCCAAGCAGGCGGGGTACCCGGGGAGCTGTTTTTT	CASSQAGGVPGELFF
-	TRBV7-3	TRBJ2-3	-	TGTGCCAGCAGCTTAGGGCTATCAGCTAGCACAGATACGCAGTATTTT	CASSLGLSASTDTQYF
-	TRBV5-1	TRBJ2-5	-	TGCGCCAGCAGCTTACAGGGTAAAGAGACCCAGTACTTC	CASSLQGKETQYF
-	TRBV7-9	TRBJ1-2	-	TGTGCCAGCAGCTTCGGCTGGGGAAGGGATGGCTACACCTTC	CASSFGWGRDGYTF
-	TRBV10-3	TRBJ2-2	-	TGTGCCACCTTGGTAGGGGAGAACACCGGGGAGCTGTTTTTT	CATLVGENTGELFF
-	TRBV29-1	TRBJ2-1	TRBD1	TGCAGCGTAGGACAGGGCTCCTACAATGAGCAGTTCTTC	CSVGQGSYNEQFF
once	TRBV18	TRBJ1-5	-	TGTGCCAGCTCACCCAAGGGGGGACCCAGCAATCAGCCCCAGCATTTT	CASSPKGGPSNQPQHF